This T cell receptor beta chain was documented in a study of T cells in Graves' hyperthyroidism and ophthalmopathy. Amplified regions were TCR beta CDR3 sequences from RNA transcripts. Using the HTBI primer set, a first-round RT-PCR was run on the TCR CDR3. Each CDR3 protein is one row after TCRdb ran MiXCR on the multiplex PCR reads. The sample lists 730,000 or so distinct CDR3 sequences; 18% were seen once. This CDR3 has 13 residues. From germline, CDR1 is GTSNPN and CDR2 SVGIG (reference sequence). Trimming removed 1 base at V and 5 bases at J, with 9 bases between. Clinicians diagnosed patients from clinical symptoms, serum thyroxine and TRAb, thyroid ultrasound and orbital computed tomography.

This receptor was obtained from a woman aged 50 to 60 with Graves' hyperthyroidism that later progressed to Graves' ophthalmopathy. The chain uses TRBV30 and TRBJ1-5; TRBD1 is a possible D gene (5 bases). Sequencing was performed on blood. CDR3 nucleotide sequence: TGTGCCTGGAGTGCCCAGGGTGATCAGCCCCAGCATTTT. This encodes CAWSAQGDQPQHF.